The clone carrying this T cell receptor beta chain was found many times. Its specificity is unknown. The data are from a study of metastatic and nonmetastatic thyroid tumors. Study details: The study looked at repertoires side by side in blood and in tumor or nodule tissue from malignant and benign thyroid patients. Study findings and constraints: Reported TCR beta diversity, measured in blood and tumor, was significantly higher for malignant thyroid tumors than for benign nodules.

Per the study methods: The distant-metastasis classifier for papillary thyroid cancer was built from CDR3 differences across clinicopathological groups. TCRdb re-processed the PCR reads through MiXCR. The authors' filters were not applied to this entry. The data contain tens of thousands of clones, 9.5% to 15% of them singletons. CDR1 and CDR2 from the germline V gene are WSHSY and SAAADI. This CDR3 contains 15 residues. Trimming removed 5 bases from V and 6 bases from J; junction bases left unmatched: 7. Until they underwent thyroid surgery, no patient had received any treatment. This TCR was sampled from a female donor with papillary thyroid cancer or a benign thyroid nodule (not recorded which). Some clones in this sample may be carry-over from other donors' samples. The J gene is TRBJ2-5, the V gene TRBV10-2; 12 bases are a match to TRBD1. The sample comprised tumor tissue. Here the CDR3 reads CASSSGTGGEKTQYF. The DNA for the CDR3 is TGCGCCAGCAGTTCTGGGACAGGGGGCGAAAAGACCCAGTACTTC.